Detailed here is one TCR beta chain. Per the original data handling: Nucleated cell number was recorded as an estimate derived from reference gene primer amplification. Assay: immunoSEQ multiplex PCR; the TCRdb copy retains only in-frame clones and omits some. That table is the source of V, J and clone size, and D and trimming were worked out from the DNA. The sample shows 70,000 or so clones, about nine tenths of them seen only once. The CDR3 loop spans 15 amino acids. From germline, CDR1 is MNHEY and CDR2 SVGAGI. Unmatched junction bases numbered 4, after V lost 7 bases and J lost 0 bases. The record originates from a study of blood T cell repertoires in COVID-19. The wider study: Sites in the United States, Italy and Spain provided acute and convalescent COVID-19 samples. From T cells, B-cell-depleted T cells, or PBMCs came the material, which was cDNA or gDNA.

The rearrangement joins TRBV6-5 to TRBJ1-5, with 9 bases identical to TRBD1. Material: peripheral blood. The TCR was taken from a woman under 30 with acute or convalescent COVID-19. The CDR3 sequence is CASNTGGGSNQPQHF. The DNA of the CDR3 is TGTGCCAGCAACACAGGGGGCGGTAGCAATCAGCCCCAGCATTTT.